This T cell receptor (beta chain) was retrieved from a study of cytomegalovirus exposure and HLA in healthy donors. Overall study context: Early release data held some 80 million unique TCRs from HLA-typed donors.

Comment on this clone: The target antigen is unknown.

This CDR3 region has 15 residues. The trim removed 3 bases at V and 2 bases at J, leaving 7 bases unmatched. Germline V gives CDR1 SGHRS, CDR2 YFSETQ. Study findings and constraints: Using a false discovery rate of 0.05, a later analysis showed that 15,000 to 20,000 TCR beta sequences were associated with HLA alleles. Across donors, most TCRs were seen rarely, yet some public ones were widespread.

It was with 60 Vbeta and 13 Jbeta primers that the PCR ran. Produced via immunoSEQ multiplex PCR; TCRdb's table is partial and in-frame only. The sample records around 140,000 clones, about four fifths being singletons. The V and J genes are TRBV5-1 and TRBJ2-5; TRBD1 matches 7 bases. The material sequenced was PBMCs. This clonotype originated in a woman aged 40 to 50 in good health and CMV-seronegative. The CDR3 DNA is TGCGCCAGCAGCTATTCCGGACAGGCTCAAGAGACCCAGTACTTC. This codes for CASSYSGQAQETQYF.